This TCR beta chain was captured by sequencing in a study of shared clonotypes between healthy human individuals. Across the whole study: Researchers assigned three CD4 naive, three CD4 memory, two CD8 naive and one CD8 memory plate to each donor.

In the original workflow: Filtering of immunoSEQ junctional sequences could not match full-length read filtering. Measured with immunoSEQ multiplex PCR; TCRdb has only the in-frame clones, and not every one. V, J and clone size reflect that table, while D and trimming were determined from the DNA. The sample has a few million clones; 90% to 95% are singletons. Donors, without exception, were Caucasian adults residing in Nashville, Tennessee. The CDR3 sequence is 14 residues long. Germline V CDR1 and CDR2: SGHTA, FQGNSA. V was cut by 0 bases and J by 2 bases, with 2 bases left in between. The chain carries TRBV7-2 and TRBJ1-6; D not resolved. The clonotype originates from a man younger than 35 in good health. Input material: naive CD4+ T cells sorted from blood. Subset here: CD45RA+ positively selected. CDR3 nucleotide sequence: TGTGCCAGCAGCTTAGCTACCTATAATTCACCCCTCCACTTT. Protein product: CASSLATYNSPLHF.